These T cell receptor beta chains were read from a single sample in a study of PD-1 blockade in classical Hodgkin lymphoma. Sequencing was performed with immunoSEQ multiplex PCR; in TCRdb, only in-frame clones are kept and a portion is missing. This table holds 40,000 to 45,000 clones, around four fifths found once. Here the sequenced sample was peripheral blood mononuclear cells (PBMCs), taken at baseline. These receptors were obtained from a human donor with classical Hodgkin lymphoma. CDR3s include the opening cysteine and the closing phenylalanine or tryptophan. Each record gives: V gene, J gene, CDR3 protein.

TRBV14,TRBJ2-5,CASSQGLAGGGETQYF
TRBV15,TRBJ2-2,CATSREPRTYGELFF
TRBV7-8,TRBJ2-1,CASSQGSYNEQFF
TRBV10-2,TRBJ2-7,CASSSNNYEQYF
TRBV21-1,TRBJ2-3,CASSRRTVGGTDTQYF
TRBV5-1,TRBJ2-3,CASSLGQLDTQYF
TRBV7-9,TRBJ2-3,CASSLEGDTQYF
TRBV29-1,TRBJ1-1,CSVDGTGGKDTEAFF
TRBV9,TRBJ2-2,CASSWTGAGELFF
TRBV5-1,TRBJ1-2,CASSLGGQGSYGYTF
TRBV10-3,TRBJ1-2,CASSWTGGGYTF